This T cell receptor (beta chain) was captured in a study of T cell repertoires in cytomegalovirus infection. Study context: From public TCR beta signatures came an indication of both CMV infection and matching HLA type.

TCRdb passed the reads through MiXCR, listing each CDR3 protein once. In the table there are approximately 170,000 distinct CDR3 sequences, about a sixth of which are singletons. A word on this clonotype: Its antigen is not identified.

Findings of the study overall: Within the response measured ex vivo, HLA-C-restricted CMV-specific TCR beta clonotypes were dominant.

The source is a human donor in good health (CMV status not recorded). Some clones in this sample may be carry-over from other donors' samples. The sample comprised CD8+ T cells from PBMCs.

CDR3: CASSLTGGGYSGANVLTF. The DNA for the CDR3 is TGTGCCAGCAGCTTAACCGGGGGCGGGTACTCTGGGGCCAACGTCCTGACTTTC. J is TRBJ2-6 and V is TRBV7-2; D could derive from TRBD1 or TRBD2 (6 bases each). CDR3 length: 18 amino acids. Deletions cut 2 bases from V and 0 bases from J, with 14 bases between. The V gene's germline CDR1 is SGHTA and CDR2 FQGNSA.